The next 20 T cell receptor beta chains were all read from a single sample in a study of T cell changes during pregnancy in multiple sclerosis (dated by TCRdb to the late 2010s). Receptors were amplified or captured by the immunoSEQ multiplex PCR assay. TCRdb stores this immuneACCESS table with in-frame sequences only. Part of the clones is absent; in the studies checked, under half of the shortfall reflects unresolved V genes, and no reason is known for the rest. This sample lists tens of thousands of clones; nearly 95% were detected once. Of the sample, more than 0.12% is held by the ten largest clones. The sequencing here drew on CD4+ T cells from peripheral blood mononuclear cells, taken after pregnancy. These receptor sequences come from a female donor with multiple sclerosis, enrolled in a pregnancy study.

CDR3 amino acids: CATSRFRDTDYEQYF. The CDR3 bases are TGTGCCACCAGCAGATTCCGGGACACTGATTACGAGCAGTACTTC. The rearrangement uses TRBV15 and TRBJ2-5; maybe TRBD1 (6 bases). The tail of the sequence fits TRBJ2-7 better, so the J call may be wrong. CDR3 length: 15 residues. Germline CDR1 LNHNV, CDR2 YYDKDF (reference sequence).

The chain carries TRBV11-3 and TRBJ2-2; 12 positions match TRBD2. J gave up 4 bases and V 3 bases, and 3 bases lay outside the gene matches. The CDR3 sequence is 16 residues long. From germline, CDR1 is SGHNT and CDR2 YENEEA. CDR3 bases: TGTGCCAGCAGCTTCGGACTAGCGGGAATCACCGGGGAGCTGTTTTTT. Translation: CASSFGLAGITGELFF.

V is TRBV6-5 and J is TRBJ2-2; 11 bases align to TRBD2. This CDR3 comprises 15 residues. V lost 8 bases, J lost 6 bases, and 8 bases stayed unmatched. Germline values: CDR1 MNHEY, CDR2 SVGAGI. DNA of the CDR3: TGTGCCAGCTTCAAACCGGGACTAGCGGCCGGGGAGCTGTTTTTT. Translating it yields CASFKPGLAAGELFF.

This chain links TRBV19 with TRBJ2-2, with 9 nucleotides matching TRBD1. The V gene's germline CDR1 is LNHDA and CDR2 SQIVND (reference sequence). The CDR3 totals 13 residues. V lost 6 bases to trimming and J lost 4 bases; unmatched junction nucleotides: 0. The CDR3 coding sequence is TGTGCCAGTAGGACAGGGGGCACCGGGGAGCTGTTTTTT. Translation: CASRTGGTGELFF.

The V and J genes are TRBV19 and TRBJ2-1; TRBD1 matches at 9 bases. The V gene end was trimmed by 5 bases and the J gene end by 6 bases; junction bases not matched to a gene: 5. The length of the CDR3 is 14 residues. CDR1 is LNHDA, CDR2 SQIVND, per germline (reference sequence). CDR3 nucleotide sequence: TGTGCCAGTAGTGCGGGACAGGGTGGCAATGAGCAGTTCTTC. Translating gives CASSAGQGGNEQFF.

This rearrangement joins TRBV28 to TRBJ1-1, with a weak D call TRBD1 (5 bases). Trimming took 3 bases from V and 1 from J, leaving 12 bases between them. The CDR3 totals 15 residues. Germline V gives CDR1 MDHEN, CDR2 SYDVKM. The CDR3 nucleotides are TGTGCCAGCAGTTTGAGGAAGGGGTCGAACACTGAAGCTTTCTTT. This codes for CASSLRKGSNTEAFF.

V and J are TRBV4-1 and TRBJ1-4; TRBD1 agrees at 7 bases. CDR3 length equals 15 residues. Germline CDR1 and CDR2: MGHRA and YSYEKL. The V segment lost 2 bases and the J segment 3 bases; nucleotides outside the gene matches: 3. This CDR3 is CASSQTGVSNEKLFF. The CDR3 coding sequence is TGCGCCAGCAGCCAAACAGGGGTCTCTAATGAAAAACTGTTTTTT.

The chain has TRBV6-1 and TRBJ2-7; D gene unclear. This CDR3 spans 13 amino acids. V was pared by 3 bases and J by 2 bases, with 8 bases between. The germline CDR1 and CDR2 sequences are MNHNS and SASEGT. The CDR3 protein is CASSDLTAYEQYF. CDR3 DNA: TGTGCCAGCAGTGACTTGACTGCCTACGAGCAGTACTTC.

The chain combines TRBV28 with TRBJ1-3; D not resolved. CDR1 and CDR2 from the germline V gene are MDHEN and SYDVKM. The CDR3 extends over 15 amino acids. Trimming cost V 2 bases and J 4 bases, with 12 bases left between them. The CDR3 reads CASSLAGKEGNTIYF. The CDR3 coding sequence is TGTGCCAGCAGTTTAGCGGGAAAAGAAGGAAACACCATATATTTT.

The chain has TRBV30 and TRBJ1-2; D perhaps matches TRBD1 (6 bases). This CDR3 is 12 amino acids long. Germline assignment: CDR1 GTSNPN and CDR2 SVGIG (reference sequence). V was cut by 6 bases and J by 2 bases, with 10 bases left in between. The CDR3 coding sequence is TGTGCCTGCAGGGGCCCCAACTATGGCTACACCTTC. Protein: CACRGPNYGYTF.

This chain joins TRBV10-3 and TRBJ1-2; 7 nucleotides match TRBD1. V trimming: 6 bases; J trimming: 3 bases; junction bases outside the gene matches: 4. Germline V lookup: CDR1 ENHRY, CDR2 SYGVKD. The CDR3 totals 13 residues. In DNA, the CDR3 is TGTGCCATCAGGACAGGGTTTCACTATGGCTACACCTTC. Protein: CAIRTGFHYGYTF.

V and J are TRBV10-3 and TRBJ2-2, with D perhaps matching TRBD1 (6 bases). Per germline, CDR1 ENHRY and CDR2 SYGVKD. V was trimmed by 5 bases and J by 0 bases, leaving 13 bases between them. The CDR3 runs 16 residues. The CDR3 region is CAISRTGLPNTGELFF. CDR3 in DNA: TGTGCCATCAGTCGAACAGGGTTACCGAACACCGGGGAGCTGTTTTTT.

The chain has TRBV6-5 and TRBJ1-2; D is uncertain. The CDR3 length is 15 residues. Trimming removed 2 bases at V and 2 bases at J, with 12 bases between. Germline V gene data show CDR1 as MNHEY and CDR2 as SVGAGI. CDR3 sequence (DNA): TGTGCCAGCAGTTACAAGGGCCAGCGGAACTATGGCTACACCTTC. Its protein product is CASSYKGQRNYGYTF.

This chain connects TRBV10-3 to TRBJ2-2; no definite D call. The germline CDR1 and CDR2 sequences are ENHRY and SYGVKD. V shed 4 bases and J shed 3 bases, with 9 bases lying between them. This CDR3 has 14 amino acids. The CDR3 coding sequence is TGTGCCATCAGTGGGTCACGCGACACCGGGGAGCTGTTTTTT. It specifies CAISGSRDTGELFF.

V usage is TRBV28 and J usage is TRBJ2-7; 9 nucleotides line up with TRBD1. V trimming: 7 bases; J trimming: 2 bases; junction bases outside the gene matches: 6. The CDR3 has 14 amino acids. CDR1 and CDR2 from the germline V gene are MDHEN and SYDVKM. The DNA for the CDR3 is TGTGCCAGCACTCGACAGGGGGTGGCCTACGAGCAGTACTTC. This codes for CASTRQGVAYEQYF.

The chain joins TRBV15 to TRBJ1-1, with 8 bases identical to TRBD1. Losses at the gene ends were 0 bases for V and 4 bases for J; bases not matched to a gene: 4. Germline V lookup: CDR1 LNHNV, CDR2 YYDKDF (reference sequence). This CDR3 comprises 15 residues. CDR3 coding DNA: TGTGCCACCAGCAGAGACAGGGGGCTGAGCACTGAAGCTTTCTTT. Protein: CATSRDRGLSTEAFF.

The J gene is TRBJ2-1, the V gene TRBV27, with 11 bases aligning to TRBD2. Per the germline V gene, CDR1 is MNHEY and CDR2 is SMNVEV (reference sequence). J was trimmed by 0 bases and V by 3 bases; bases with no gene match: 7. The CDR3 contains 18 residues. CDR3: CASSFRTSGLTSYNEQFF. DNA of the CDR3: TGTGCCAGCAGTTTTCGGACTAGCGGGCTTACCTCCTACAATGAGCAGTTCTTC.

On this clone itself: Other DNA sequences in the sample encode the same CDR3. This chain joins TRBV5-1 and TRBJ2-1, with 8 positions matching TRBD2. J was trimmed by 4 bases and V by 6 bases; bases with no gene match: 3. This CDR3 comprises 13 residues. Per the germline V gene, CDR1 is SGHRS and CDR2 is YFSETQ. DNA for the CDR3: TGCGCCAGCACAACTAGCGGTTACAATGAGCAGTTCTTC. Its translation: CASTTSGYNEQFF. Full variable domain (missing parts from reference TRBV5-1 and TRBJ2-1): KAGVTQTPRYLIKTRGQQVTLSCSPISGHRSVSWYQQTPGQGLQFLFEYFSETQRNKGNFPGRFSGRQFSNSRSEMNVSTLELGDSALYLCASTTSGYNEQFFGPGTRLTVL.

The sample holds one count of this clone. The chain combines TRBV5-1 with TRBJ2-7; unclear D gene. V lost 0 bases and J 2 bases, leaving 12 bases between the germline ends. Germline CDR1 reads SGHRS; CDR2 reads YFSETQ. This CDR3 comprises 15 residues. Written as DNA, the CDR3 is TGCGCCAGCAGCTTGGAAGCAAACCCGACCTACGAGCAGTACTTC. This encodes CASSLEANPTYEQYF. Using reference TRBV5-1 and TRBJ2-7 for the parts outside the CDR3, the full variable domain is KAGVTQTPRYLIKTRGQQVTLSCSPISGHRSVSWYQQTPGQGLQFLFEYFSETQRNKGNFPGRFSGRQFSNSRSEMNVSTLELGDSALYLCASSLEANPTYEQYFGPGTRLTVT.

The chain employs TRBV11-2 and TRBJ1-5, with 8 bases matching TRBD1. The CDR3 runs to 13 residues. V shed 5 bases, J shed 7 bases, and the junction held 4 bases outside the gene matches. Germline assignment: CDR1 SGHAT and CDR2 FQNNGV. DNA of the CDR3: TGTGCCAGCAGCCCGACAGGGGTCCAGCCCCAGCATTTT. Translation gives CASSPTGVQPQHF. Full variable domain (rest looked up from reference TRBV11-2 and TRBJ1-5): EAGVAQSPRYKIIEKRQSVAFWCNPISGHATLYWYQQILGQGPKLLIQFQNNGVVDDSQLPKDRFSAERLKGVDSTLKIQPAKLEDSAVYLCASSPTGVQPQHFGDGTRLSIL.